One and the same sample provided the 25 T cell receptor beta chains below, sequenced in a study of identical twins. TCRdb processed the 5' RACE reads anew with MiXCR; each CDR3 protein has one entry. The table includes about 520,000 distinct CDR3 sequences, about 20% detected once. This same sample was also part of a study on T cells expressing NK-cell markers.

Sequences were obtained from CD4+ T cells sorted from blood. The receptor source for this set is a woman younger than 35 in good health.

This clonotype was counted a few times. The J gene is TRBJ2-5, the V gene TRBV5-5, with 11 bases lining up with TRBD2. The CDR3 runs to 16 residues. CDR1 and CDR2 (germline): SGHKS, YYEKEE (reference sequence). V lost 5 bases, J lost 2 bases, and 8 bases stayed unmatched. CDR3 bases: TGTGCCAGCAGACCTACCGGGACTAGCGGACAAGAGACCCAGTACTTC. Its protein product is CASRPTGTSGQETQYF.

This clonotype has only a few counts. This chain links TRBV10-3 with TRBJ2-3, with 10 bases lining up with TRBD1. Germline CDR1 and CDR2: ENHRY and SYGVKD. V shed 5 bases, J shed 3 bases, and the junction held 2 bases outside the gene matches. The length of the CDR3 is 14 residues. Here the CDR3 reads CAISRDRGTDTQYF. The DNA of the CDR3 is TGTGCCATCAGTCGGGACAGGGGAACAGATACGCAGTATTTT.

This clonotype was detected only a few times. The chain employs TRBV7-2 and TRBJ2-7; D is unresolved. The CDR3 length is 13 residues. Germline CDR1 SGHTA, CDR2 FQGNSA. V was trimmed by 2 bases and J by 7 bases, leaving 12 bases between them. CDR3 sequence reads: CASSLRDTWEQYF. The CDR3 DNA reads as TGTGCCAGCAGCTTACGAGACACCTGGGAGCAGTACTTC.

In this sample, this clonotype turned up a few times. This chain's CDR3 is CASSGPGTSFYNEQFF. CDR3 bases: TGTGCCAGCAGCGGACCCGGGACTAGCTTCTACAATGAGCAGTTCTTC. This chain connects TRBV5-6 to TRBJ2-1; 9 bases are shared with TRBD2. Trimming removed 4 bases from V and 3 bases from J; junction bases left unmatched: 8. The CDR3 loop spans 16 amino acids. Germline V lookup: CDR1 SGHDT, CDR2 YYEEEE.

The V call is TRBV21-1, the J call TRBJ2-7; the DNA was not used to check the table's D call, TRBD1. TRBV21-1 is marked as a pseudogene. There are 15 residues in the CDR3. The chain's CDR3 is CASSKETVSAYEQYF. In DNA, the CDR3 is TGTGCCAGCAGCAAAGAGACAGTCTCCGCCTACGAGCAGTACTTC.

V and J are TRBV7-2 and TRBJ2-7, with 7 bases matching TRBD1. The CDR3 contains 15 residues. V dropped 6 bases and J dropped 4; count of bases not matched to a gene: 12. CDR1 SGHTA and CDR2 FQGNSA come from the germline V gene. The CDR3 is CASRHTRTGRYEQYF. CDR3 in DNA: TGTGCCAGCAGACACACCAGGACAGGCCGTTACGAGCAGTACTTC.

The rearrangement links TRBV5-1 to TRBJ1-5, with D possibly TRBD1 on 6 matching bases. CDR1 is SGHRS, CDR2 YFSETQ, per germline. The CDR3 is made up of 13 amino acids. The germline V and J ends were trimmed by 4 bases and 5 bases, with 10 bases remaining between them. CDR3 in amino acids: CASSGGPDQPQHF. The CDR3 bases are TGCGCCAGCAGCGGGGGGCCGGATCAGCCCCAGCATTTT.

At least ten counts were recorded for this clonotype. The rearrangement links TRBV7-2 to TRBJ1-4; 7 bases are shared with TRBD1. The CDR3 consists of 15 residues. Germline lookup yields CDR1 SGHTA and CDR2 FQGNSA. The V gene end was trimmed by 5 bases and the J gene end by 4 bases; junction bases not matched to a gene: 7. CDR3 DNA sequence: TGTGCCAGCAGCATAGGACAGGCCTTTAATGAAAAACTGTTTTTT. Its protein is CASSIGQAFNEKLFF.

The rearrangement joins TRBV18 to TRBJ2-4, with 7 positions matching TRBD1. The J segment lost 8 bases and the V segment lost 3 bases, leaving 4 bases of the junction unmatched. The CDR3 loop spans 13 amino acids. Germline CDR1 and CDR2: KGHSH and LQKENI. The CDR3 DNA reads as TGTGCCAGCTCACCTGGCACAGGGGACATTCAGTACTTC. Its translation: CASSPGTGDIQYF.

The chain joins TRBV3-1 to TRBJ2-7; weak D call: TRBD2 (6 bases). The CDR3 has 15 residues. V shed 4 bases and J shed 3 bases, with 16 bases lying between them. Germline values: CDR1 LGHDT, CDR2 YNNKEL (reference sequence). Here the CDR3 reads CASSRPGTAVYEQYF. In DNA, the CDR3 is TGTGCCAGCAGCCGCCCCGGGACTGCAGTCTACGAGCAGTACTTC.

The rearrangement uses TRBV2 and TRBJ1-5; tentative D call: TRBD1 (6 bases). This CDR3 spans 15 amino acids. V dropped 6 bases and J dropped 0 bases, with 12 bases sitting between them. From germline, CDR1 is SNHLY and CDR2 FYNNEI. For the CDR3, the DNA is TGTGCCAGCAGCGGGGGGGCTTATAGCAATCAGCCCCAGCATTTT. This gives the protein CASSGGAYSNQPQHF.

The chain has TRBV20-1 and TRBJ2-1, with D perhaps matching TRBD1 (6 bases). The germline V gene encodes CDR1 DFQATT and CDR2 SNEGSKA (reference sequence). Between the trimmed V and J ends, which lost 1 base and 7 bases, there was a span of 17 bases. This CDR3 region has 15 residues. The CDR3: CSARASGTKRNEQFF. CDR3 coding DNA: TGCAGTGCTAGAGCAAGTGGGACAAAAAGGAATGAGCAGTTCTTC.

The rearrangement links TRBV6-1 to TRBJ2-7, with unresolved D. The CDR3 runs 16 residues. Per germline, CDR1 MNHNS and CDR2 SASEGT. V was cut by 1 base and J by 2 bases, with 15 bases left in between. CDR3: CASSEGRHSLTYEQYF. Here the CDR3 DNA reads TGTGCCAGCAGTGAAGGAAGACACTCTTTAACCTACGAGCAGTACTTC.

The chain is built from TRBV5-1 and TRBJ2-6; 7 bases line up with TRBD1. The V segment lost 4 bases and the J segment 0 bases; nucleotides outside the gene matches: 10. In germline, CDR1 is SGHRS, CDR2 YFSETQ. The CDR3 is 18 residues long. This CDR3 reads CASSPTGTARSGANVLTF. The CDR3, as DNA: TGCGCCAGCAGCCCTACGGGGACAGCCCGCTCTGGGGCCAACGTCCTGACTTTC. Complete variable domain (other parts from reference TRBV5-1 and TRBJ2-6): KAGVTQTPRYLIKTRGQQVTLSCSPISGHRSVSWYQQTPGQGLQFLFEYFSETQRNKGNFPGRFSGRQFSNSRSEMNVSTLELGDSALYLCASSPTGTARSGANVLTFGAGSRLTVL.

The CDR3 region has the DNA TGTGCCACCAGCAGAGCTGGGACTAGCGGGAGCTACGAGCAGTACTTC. Translating gives CATSRAGTSGSYEQYF. The chain combines TRBV15 with TRBJ2-7; 14 nucleotides match TRBD2. Unmatched junction bases numbered 2, after V lost 1 base and J lost 3 bases. The CDR3 covers 16 residues. Germline V CDR1 and CDR2: LNHNV, YYDKDF (reference sequence).

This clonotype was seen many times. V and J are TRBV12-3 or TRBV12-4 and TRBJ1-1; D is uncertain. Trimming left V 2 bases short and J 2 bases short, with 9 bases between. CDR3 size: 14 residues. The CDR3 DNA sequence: TGTGCCAGCAGTTTATGGCCGCAAAACACTGAAGCTTTCTTT. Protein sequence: CASSLWPQNTEAFF.

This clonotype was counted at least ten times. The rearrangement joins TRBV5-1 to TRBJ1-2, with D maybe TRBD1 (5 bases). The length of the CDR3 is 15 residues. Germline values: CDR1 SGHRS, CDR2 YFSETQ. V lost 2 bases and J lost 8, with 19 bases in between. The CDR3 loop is CASSLIETTEGGYTF. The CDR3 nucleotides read TGCGCCAGCAGCTTAATCGAGACGACTGAGGGGGGCTACACCTTC.

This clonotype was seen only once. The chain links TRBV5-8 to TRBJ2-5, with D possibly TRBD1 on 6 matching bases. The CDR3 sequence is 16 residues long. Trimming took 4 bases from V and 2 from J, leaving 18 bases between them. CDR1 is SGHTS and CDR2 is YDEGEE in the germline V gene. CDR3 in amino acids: CASSPGQRTEQETQYF. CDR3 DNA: TGTGCCAGCAGCCCTGGACAGAGAACCGAACAAGAGACCCAGTACTTC.

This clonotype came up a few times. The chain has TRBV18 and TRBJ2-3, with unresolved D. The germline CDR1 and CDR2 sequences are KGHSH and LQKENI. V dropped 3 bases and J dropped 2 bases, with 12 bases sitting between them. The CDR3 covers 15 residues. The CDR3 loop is CASSPVQILTDTQYF. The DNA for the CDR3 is TGTGCCAGCTCACCGGTCCAGATACTCACAGATACGCAGTATTTT.

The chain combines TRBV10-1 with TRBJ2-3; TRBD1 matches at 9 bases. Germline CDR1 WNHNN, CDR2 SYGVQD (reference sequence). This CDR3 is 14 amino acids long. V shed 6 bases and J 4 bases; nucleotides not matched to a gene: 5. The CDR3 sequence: CASSWDREADTQYF. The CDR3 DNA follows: TGCGCCAGCAGCTGGGACAGGGAGGCAGATACGCAGTATTTT.

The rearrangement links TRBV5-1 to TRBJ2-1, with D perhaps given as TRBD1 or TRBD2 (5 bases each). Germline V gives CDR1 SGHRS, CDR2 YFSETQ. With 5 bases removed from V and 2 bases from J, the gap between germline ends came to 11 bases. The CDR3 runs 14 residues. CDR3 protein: CASSLGVTYNEQFF. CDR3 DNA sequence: TGCGCCAGCAGTCTGGGGGTCACCTACAATGAGCAGTTCTTC.

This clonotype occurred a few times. The CDR3 sequence is CASSLVEGAYEQYF. The CDR3 DNA reads as TGCGCCAGCAGCTTGGTGGAGGGGGCCTACGAGCAGTACTTC. The V and J genes are TRBV5-1 and TRBJ2-7, with D tentatively TRBD1 or TRBD2 (6 bases each). The CDR3 is 14 residues long. The V gene's germline CDR1 is SGHRS and CDR2 YFSETQ. V lost 0 bases, J lost 2 bases, and 9 bases lay in between.

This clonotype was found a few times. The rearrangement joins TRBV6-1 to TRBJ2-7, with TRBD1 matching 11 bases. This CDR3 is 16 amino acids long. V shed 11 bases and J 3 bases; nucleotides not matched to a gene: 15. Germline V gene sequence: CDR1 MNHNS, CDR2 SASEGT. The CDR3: CASQGTGGLVRYEQYF. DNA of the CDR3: TGTGCCTCCCAGGGGACAGGGGGACTGGTGCGCTACGAGCAGTACTTC.

As DNA, the CDR3 is TGTGCCACCGCCAGAGGTAGCGGGAGTATCTACGAGCAGTACTTC. Translated, it gives CATARGSGSIYEQYF. This rearrangement joins TRBV15 to TRBJ2-7; 9 positions agree with TRBD2. The CDR3 extends over 15 amino acids. Losses at the gene ends were 8 bases for V and 3 bases for J; bases not matched to a gene: 11. The V gene's germline CDR1 is LNHNV and CDR2 YYDKDF (reference sequence).

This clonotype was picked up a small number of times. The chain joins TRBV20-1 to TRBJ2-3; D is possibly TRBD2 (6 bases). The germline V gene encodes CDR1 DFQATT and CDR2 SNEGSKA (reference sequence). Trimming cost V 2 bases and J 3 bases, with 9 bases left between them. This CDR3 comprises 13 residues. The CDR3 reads CSARRGTTDTQYF. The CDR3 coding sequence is TGCAGTGCTAGAAGAGGGACTACAGATACGCAGTATTTT.